These T cell receptor beta chains were read from a single sample in a study of blood T cells in healthy people across ages. TCRdb re-analysed the 5' RACE reads in MiXCR, keeping a single row per CDR3 protein. The sample consists of fewer than 2,000,000 distinct CDR3 sequences, roughly 32% of them appearing once. The sequencing sample was made of blood. The source is a woman in her 30s in good health. Each CDR3 is given with its conserved first and last residue. D genes are given only for firm matches. Expanded clones are given a class, and other clones once, few, many or no size at all.

j_gene: TRBJ2-5; abundance: -; v_gene: TRBV7-2; d_gene: -; CDR3aa: CASSLGLAPSETQYF; CDR3nt: TGTGCCAGCAGCTTGGGGCTAGCTCCTTCAGAGACCCAGTACTTC
j_gene: TRBJ2-7; abundance: few; v_gene: TRBV20-1; d_gene: TRBD1; CDR3aa: CSARYLRDSYSYEQYF; CDR3nt: TGCAGTGCTAGATATCTCCGGGACAGCTACTCCTACGAGCAGTACTTC
j_gene: TRBJ1-2; abundance: -; v_gene: TRBV10-3; d_gene: -; CDR3aa: CAITTAPNYGYTF; CDR3nt: TGTGCCATCACGACGGCTCCTAACTATGGCTACACCTTC
j_gene: TRBJ2-6; abundance: -; v_gene: TRBV3-1; d_gene: -; CDR3aa: CASSLNPGANILTF; CDR3nt: TGTGCCAGCAGCCTTAATCCTGGGGCCAACATCCTGACTTTC
j_gene: TRBJ2-5; abundance: few; v_gene: TRBV4-1; d_gene: -; CDR3aa: CASSPAWARETQYF; CDR3nt: TGCGCCAGCAGCCCGGCGTGGGCGCGAGAGACCCAGTACTTC
j_gene: TRBJ1-1; abundance: few; v_gene: TRBV18; d_gene: -; CDR3aa: CASSRRESPGARVTEAFF; CDR3nt: TGTGCCAGCTCCCGGCGGGAGAGTCCGGGGGCGCGGGTCACTGAAGCTTTCTTT
j_gene: TRBJ2-1; abundance: few; v_gene: TRBV10-2; d_gene: -; CDR3aa: CASSESATYYEQFF; CDR3nt: TGCGCCAGCAGTGAGTCCGCCACGTACTATGAGCAGTTCTTC
j_gene: TRBJ2-1; abundance: few; v_gene: TRBV7-2; d_gene: -; CDR3aa: CASSLAGPKKGEQFF; CDR3nt: TGTGCCAGCAGCTTAGCGGGACCTAAAAAGGGCGAGCAGTTCTTC
j_gene: TRBJ2-2; abundance: -; v_gene: TRBV6-2/TRBV6-3; d_gene: TRBD2; CDR3aa: CASSRLAYTGELFF; CDR3nt: TGTGCCAGCAGCAGACTAGCGTACACCGGGGAGCTGTTTTTT
j_gene: TRBJ1-1; abundance: few; v_gene: TRBV6-1; d_gene: -; CDR3aa: CASRGETEAFF; CDR3nt: TGTGCCAGCAGGGGTGAGACTGAAGCTTTCTTT
j_gene: TRBJ2-1; abundance: few; v_gene: TRBV4-1; d_gene: TRBD2; CDR3aa: CASSQAGDLVLFF; CDR3nt: TGCGCCAGCAGCCAGGCGGGAGACCTGGTATTGTTCTTC
j_gene: TRBJ1-2; abundance: -; v_gene: TRBV12-3/TRBV12-4; d_gene: TRBD1; CDR3aa: CASRPGQGGIYTF; CDR3nt: TGTGCCAGCAGACCCGGACAGGGGGGAATATACACCTTC
j_gene: TRBJ2-1; abundance: -; v_gene: TRBV27; d_gene: TRBD2; CDR3aa: CASRKTSGGAYEQFF; CDR3nt: TGTGCCAGCAGAAAGACTAGCGGGGGGGCCTATGAGCAGTTCTTC
j_gene: TRBJ2-7; abundance: few; v_gene: TRBV4-1; d_gene: -; CDR3aa: CASSPSGALSSYEQYF; CDR3nt: TGCGCCAGCAGCCCCTCGGGGGCCCTAAGCTCCTACGAGCAGTACTTC
j_gene: TRBJ2-1; abundance: few; v_gene: TRBV9; d_gene: -; CDR3aa: CASSVDRGSEQFF; CDR3nt: TGTGCCAGCAGCGTAGACAGAGGTAGTGAGCAGTTCTTC
j_gene: TRBJ2-5; abundance: few; v_gene: TRBV27; d_gene: TRBD1; CDR3aa: CASGGGQGVGETQYF; CDR3nt: TGTGCCAGCGGGGGAGGACAGGGGGTGGGTGAGACCCAGTACTTC
j_gene: TRBJ2-3; abundance: -; v_gene: TRBV12-3/TRBV12-4; d_gene: TRBD2; CDR3aa: CASSFGTSGSTQYF; CDR3nt: TGTGCCAGCAGTTTCGGGACTAGCGGCTCCACGCAGTATTTT
j_gene: TRBJ2-7; abundance: -; v_gene: TRBV14; d_gene: TRBD1; CDR3aa: CASSHPGTAFYEQYF; CDR3nt: TGTGCCAGCAGCCATCCCGGGACAGCCTTCTACGAGCAGTACTTC
j_gene: TRBJ1-1; abundance: -; v_gene: TRBV30; d_gene: -; CDR3aa: CAWFVSLTEAFF; CDR3nt: TGTGCTTGGTTCGTTTCGCTCACTGAAGCTTTCTTT
j_gene: TRBJ2-7; abundance: -; v_gene: TRBV20-1; d_gene: TRBD1; CDR3aa: CSARGTGGFEQYF; CDR3nt: TGCAGTGCTAGAGGGACAGGGGGCTTCGAGCAGTACTTC
j_gene: TRBJ2-7; abundance: -; v_gene: TRBV10-1; d_gene: -; CDR3aa: CASSEESGAAEQYF; CDR3nt: TGCGCCAGCAGTGAGGAGTCGGGAGCCGCCGAGCAGTACTTC
j_gene: TRBJ1-1; abundance: -; v_gene: TRBV2; d_gene: -; CDR3aa: CASSESADTEAFF; CDR3nt: TGTGCCAGCAGTGAAAGCGCGGACACTGAAGCTTTCTTT
j_gene: TRBJ2-7; abundance: many; v_gene: TRBV7-8; d_gene: TRBD2; CDR3aa: CASSPGTSWREQYF; CDR3nt: TGTGCCAGCAGCCCCGGGACTAGTTGGCGAGAGCAGTACTTC
j_gene: TRBJ1-2; abundance: -; v_gene: TRBV19; d_gene: -; CDR3aa: CASKTRKGTYGYTF; CDR3nt: TGTGCCAGTAAAACGCGTAAAGGGACCTATGGCTACACCTTC
j_gene: TRBJ1-5; abundance: few; v_gene: TRBV6-1; d_gene: TRBD1; CDR3aa: CASRAGQNQPQHF; CDR3nt: TGTGCCAGCAGGGCGGGACAGAACCAGCCCCAGCATTTT
j_gene: TRBJ2-7; abundance: many; v_gene: TRBV20-1; d_gene: TRBD2; CDR3aa: CSAQTSGPYEQYF; CDR3nt: TGCAGTGCCCAGACTAGCGGTCCCTACGAGCAGTACTTC
j_gene: TRBJ1-2; abundance: -; v_gene: TRBV30; d_gene: TRBD1; CDR3aa: CAWSTGTGGGYGYTF; CDR3nt: TGTGCCTGGAGTACCGGGACAGGGGGGGGCTATGGCTACACCTTC
j_gene: TRBJ2-3; abundance: many; v_gene: TRBV20-1; d_gene: TRBD2; CDR3aa: CSARDWTSGSTDTQYF; CDR3nt: TGCAGTGCTAGAGATTGGACTAGCGGGAGTACAGATACGCAGTATTTT
j_gene: TRBJ1-2; abundance: few; v_gene: TRBV29-1; d_gene: -; CDR3aa: CSAERHSDGYTF; CDR3nt: TGCAGCGCCGAGCGGCACAGTGACGGCTACACCTTC
j_gene: TRBJ1-5; abundance: few; v_gene: TRBV20-1; d_gene: -; CDR3aa: CSARGGGLRSNQPQHF; CDR3nt: TGCAGTGCTAGAGGGGGGGGGCTGAGGAGCAATCAGCCCCAGCATTTT
j_gene: TRBJ2-5; abundance: -; v_gene: TRBV11-2; d_gene: TRBD1; CDR3aa: CASSLRRTGGGETQYF; CDR3nt: TGTGCCAGCAGCCTACGGCGGACAGGGGGAGGAGAGACCCAGTACTTC
j_gene: TRBJ2-5; abundance: -; v_gene: TRBV7-6; d_gene: TRBD1; CDR3aa: CASSLGTAQGVRKGGTQYF; CDR3nt: TGCGCCAGCAGCTTAGGGACAGCCCAGGGGGTCAGAAAAGGAGGGACCCAGTACTTC
j_gene: TRBJ2-7; abundance: -; v_gene: TRBV7-8; d_gene: -; CDR3aa: CASSKGPVGLGWDYEQYF; CDR3nt: TGTGCCAGTAGTAAGGGCCCGGTAGGGCTCGGTTGGGACTACGAGCAGTACTTC
j_gene: TRBJ2-4; abundance: -; v_gene: TRBV29-1; d_gene: TRBD1; CDR3aa: CSVGSPAGGFEQYF; CDR3nt: TGCAGCGTTGGATCCCCGGCAGGGGGCTTTGAGCAGTACTTC
j_gene: TRBJ1-5; abundance: -; v_gene: TRBV11-2; d_gene: -; CDR3aa: CASSINSNRPQHF; CDR3nt: TGTGCCAGCAGCATCAATAGCAATCGGCCCCAGCATTTT
j_gene: TRBJ2-7; abundance: few; v_gene: TRBV30; d_gene: -; CDR3aa: CAWSVGQTTYEQYF; CDR3nt: TGTGCCTGGAGTGTAGGTCAGACTACTTACGAGCAGTACTTC
j_gene: TRBJ1-5; abundance: -; v_gene: TRBV4-1; d_gene: TRBD1; CDR3aa: CASSQQGEGNQPQHF; CDR3nt: TGCGCCAGCAGCCAACAGGGGGAAGGCAATCAGCCCCAGCATTTT
j_gene: TRBJ2-7; abundance: few; v_gene: TRBV7-2; d_gene: -; CDR3aa: CASSLEDVYEQYF; CDR3nt: TGTGCCAGCAGCTTAGAGGACGTCTACGAGCAGTACTTC
j_gene: TRBJ1-4; abundance: -; v_gene: TRBV12-3/TRBV12-4; d_gene: TRBD1; CDR3aa: CASSLARSRGSRLPNEKLFF; CDR3nt: TGTGCCAGCAGTTTAGCGCGGAGCAGGGGGTCGAGGTTGCCTAATGAAAAACTGTTTTTT
j_gene: TRBJ1-2; abundance: few; v_gene: TRBV3-1; d_gene: -; CDR3aa: CASSLQGRQNYGYTF; CDR3nt: TGTGCCAGCAGCCTACAGGGCAGGCAGAACTATGGCTACACCTTC
j_gene: TRBJ1-6; abundance: few; v_gene: TRBV15; d_gene: -; CDR3aa: CATSRDRDNSPLHF; CDR3nt: TGTGCCACCAGCAGAGACAGGGATAATTCACCCCTCCACTTT
j_gene: TRBJ1-1; abundance: -; v_gene: TRBV20-1; d_gene: TRBD1; CDR3aa: CRTGQGLMNTEAFF; CDR3nt: TGCAGAACGGGACAGGGGCTCATGAACACTGAAGCTTTCTTT